This T cell receptor beta chain appears in the sequencing data of a study of T cells in Graves' hyperthyroidism and ophthalmopathy. Study outcomes and limitations: Through a model of 13 V-J features, ophthalmopathy was separated from stable hyperthyroidism.

In this sample, this clonotype turned up many times. Its antigen remains unidentified. The V and J ends lost 6 bases and 1 base respectively, with 16 bases between them. Germline-derived CDR1 and CDR2 are WNHNN and SYGVQD (reference sequence). This CDR3 region has 16 residues. Graves' hyperthyroidism without ophthalmopathy progression within 18 months was termed stable. Clinical symptoms, serum thyroxine and TRAb, thyroid ultrasound and orbital computed tomography together formed the diagnostic basis. Amplification of TCR beta CDR3 regions used RNA as the template. TCR CDR3 regions were first amplified by RT-PCR with HTBI primers. TCRdb reanalysed the multiplex PCR reads using MiXCR and keeps one entry per CDR3 protein. The sample has 150,000 to 200,000 distinct CDR3 sequences, more than 15% seen once.

The sequence was collected from a woman between 50 and 59 years old with Graves' hyperthyroidism. The rearrangement uses TRBV10-1 and TRBJ1-5, with D tentatively TRBD1 (5 bases). The sequenced material came from blood. CDR3 sequence reads: CASRWDSLRSNQPQHF. Written as DNA, the CDR3 is TGCGCCAGCAGGTGGGACTCCCTGAGGAGCAATCAGCCCCAGCATTTT.